The clone carrying this TCR beta chain appeared many times. As yet, its antigen is unknown. One entry per CDR3 protein results from TCRdb running MiXCR on the RT-PCR reads. The data show 300,000 to 350,000 distinct CDR3 sequences, with roughly a fifth seen just once and roughly 10% held by the top ten. The sample comes from a study of response to subunit inactivated influenza vaccine. The germline V and J ends were trimmed by 5 bases and 4 bases, with 16 bases remaining between them. The CDR3 contains 15 residues. The germline CDR1 and CDR2 sequences are SGHRS and YFSETQ. Study-wide results and caveats: T cells newly recruited by each seasonal influenza vaccination are few, the authors suggested.

This chain uses TRBV5-1 with TRBJ1-3; D gene ambiguous. Sequenced material: PBMCs from blood, taken approximately 20 months after vaccination. This TCR was sampled from a man between 50 and 75 years old who received an inactivated influenza vaccine. CDR3 amino acids: CASSYGKTGGNTIYF. In nucleotides, the CDR3 is TGCGCCAGCAGTTATGGCAAAACTGGGGGAAACACCATATATTTT.